The 14 T cell receptor beta chains presented below share a single source sample, sequenced in a study of blood T cell repertoires in COVID-19 (dated by TCRdb to 2020 to 2022). Receptor libraries were prepared by the immunoSEQ multiplex PCR assay. TCRdb took this table from immuneACCESS and kept in-frame rearrangements with V and J called. Such tables lack part of the clones; where checked against another copy, unresolved V genes explain under half of the gap, and the rest is unexplained. Present in this sample are tens of thousands of clones, roughly 86% of which were seen just once. 1.2% of the sample is in the top ten clones. Specimen: peripheral blood. The receptor set was obtained from a woman older than 75 with acute or convalescent COVID-19.

This chain connects TRBV5-1 to TRBJ1-1; 11 positions agree with TRBD1. The CDR3 spans 16 residues. Per the germline V gene, CDR1 is SGHRS and CDR2 is YFSETQ. V gave up 2 bases and J gave up 7 bases; unmatched junction bases: 10. CDR3 nucleotides: TGCGCCAGCAGCTTTCTTACCGGGACAGGGGGGAATGAAGCTTTCTTT. This translates into CASSFLTGTGGNEAFF.

The chain couples TRBV4-2 to TRBJ1-5; 7 bases are shared with TRBD1. Trimming cost V 4 bases and J 4 bases; bases outside gene matches: 10. This CDR3 has 16 amino acids. CDR1 is LGHNA and CDR2 is YNFKEQ in the germline V gene. The CDR3 is CASSPSTGMGNQPQHF. The CDR3 nucleotides read TGTGCCAGCAGCCCATCGACAGGGATGGGGAATCAGCCCCAGCATTTT.

V is TRBV2 and J is TRBJ2-5; D is ambiguous. CDR1 SNHLY and CDR2 FYNNEI come from the germline V gene. Trimming removed 3 bases at V and 0 bases at J, with 8 bases between. The length of the CDR3 is 14 residues. The CDR3 spells CASSDGRYQETQYF. The CDR3 nucleotides read TGTGCCAGCAGTGACGGCAGGTACCAAGAGACCCAGTACTTC.

The chain employs TRBV7-9 and TRBJ1-5; TRBD1 matches 8 bases. Germline CDR1 SEHNR, CDR2 FQNEAQ (reference sequence). V trimming: 4 bases; J trimming: 0 bases; junction bases outside the gene matches: 2. This CDR3 is built from 15 residues. The CDR3 DNA reads as TGTGCCAGCAGCTCGGGACAGGCTAGCAATCAGCCCCAGCATTTT. As protein: CASSSGQASNQPQHF.

The V gene is TRBV7-9, the J gene TRBJ2-1; 16 bases match TRBD2. From germline, CDR1 is SEHNR and CDR2 FQNEAQ (reference sequence). The CDR3 has 20 amino acids. V lost 5 bases, J lost 0 bases, and 10 bases stayed unmatched. The CDR3 reads CASSTIVGLAGGSSYNEQFF. The CDR3, as DNA: TGTGCCAGCAGCACCATAGTGGGACTAGCGGGAGGGAGCTCCTACAATGAGCAGTTCTTC.

This clone was detected only once. V gene TRBV5-6 combines with J gene TRBJ2-3; D is undetermined. V lost 3 bases and J lost 5, with 7 bases in between. The CDR3 loop spans 12 amino acids. Per the germline V gene, CDR1 is SGHDT and CDR2 is YYEEEE. The CDR3 DNA sequence: TGTGCCAGCAGCTATTCACTAGATACGCAGTATTTT. As protein: CASSYSLDTQYF.

The chain carries TRBV6-5 and TRBJ2-7; 9 bases line up with TRBD1. The germline gives CDR1 MNHEY, CDR2 SVGAGI. J was trimmed by 4 bases and V by 6 bases; bases with no gene match: 1. This CDR3 has 12 residues. In DNA, the CDR3 is TGTGCCAGCAGGGGACAGGGTTACGAGCAGTACTTC. Translated: CASRGQGYEQYF.

The chain employs TRBV28 and TRBJ2-7; 14 bases are a match to TRBD2. CDR3 length: 16 amino acids. Germline CDR1 reads MDHEN; CDR2 reads SYDVKM. Unmatched junction bases numbered 7, after V lost 2 bases and J lost 7 bases. CDR3 amino acids: CASSLPRGTSGREQYF. The CDR3, as DNA: TGTGCCAGCAGTTTACCGAGAGGGACTAGCGGGAGAGAGCAGTACTTC.

The chain links TRBV27 to TRBJ2-7, with 9 bases that match TRBD2. CDR1 is MNHEY and CDR2 is SMNVEV in the germline V gene (reference sequence). CDR3 length: 19 residues. The ends lost 5 bases at V and 0 bases at J; junction bases unmatched: 17. CDR3 amino acids: CASSPSTILAGVSSYEQYF. For the CDR3, the DNA is TGTGCCAGCAGTCCTAGTACGATCTTAGCGGGGGTTAGCTCCTACGAGCAGTACTTC.

The gene calls are TRBV2 and TRBJ1-4; no clear D. The CDR3 extends over 13 amino acids. V lost 4 bases, J lost 5 bases, and 8 bases lay in between. The germline V gene has CDR1 SNHLY and CDR2 FYNNEI. CDR3 residues: CASSGEENEKLFF. In DNA form, the CDR3 reads TGTGCCAGCAGTGGGGAGGAAAATGAAAAACTGTTTTTT.

This rearrangement joins TRBV19 to TRBJ2-5; TRBD1 is a possible D gene (6 bases). V was clipped by 9 bases and J by 5 bases, with 19 bases between them. The CDR3 runs 14 residues. CDR1 is LNHDA, CDR2 SQIVND, per germline (reference sequence). CDR3 sequence: CASHSTGSLETQYF. The CDR3, as DNA: TGTGCCAGCCACTCAACAGGGTCTCTGGAGACCCAGTACTTC.

The chain recombines TRBV28 with TRBJ2-1, with D uncertain. Germline CDR1 reads MDHEN; CDR2 reads SYDVKM. Trimming shortened V by 7 bases and J by 0 bases, and 10 bases separated the two germline ends. The CDR3 totals 14 residues. CDR3 bases: TGTGCCAGCAATAGCCCCAGCTCCTACAATGAGCAGTTCTTC. Translated: CASNSPSSYNEQFF.

This clone has only one observation. V is TRBV9 and J is TRBJ1-2; D remains unclear. The length of the CDR3 is 15 residues. Germline V gene data show CDR1 as SGDLS and CDR2 as YYNGEE. V gave up 4 bases and J gave up 0 bases, with 13 bases separating them. CDR3 nucleotide sequence: TGTGCCAGCAGCTCTTCAGGATCCGCTAACTATGGCTACACCTTC. Translated: CASSSSGSANYGYTF.

The chain combines TRBV6-5 with TRBJ2-7; TRBD1 matches 9 bases. The length of the CDR3 is 12 residues. The J segment lost 7 bases and the V segment lost 8 bases, leaving 6 bases of the junction unmatched. Germline V gives CDR1 MNHEY, CDR2 SVGAGI. The CDR3 spells CASGQGYGEQYF. Written as DNA, the CDR3 is TGTGCCAGCGGACAGGGGTACGGGGAGCAGTACTTC.